This paragraph covers one TCR beta chain sequence. Its matching antigen is unknown. V shed 0 bases and J shed 1 base, with 9 bases lying between them. The CDR3 totals 15 residues. Per the germline V gene, CDR1 is MNHNS and CDR2 is SASEGT. This sample is part of a study of T cell repertoires in aging, cancer and after chemotherapy. At the level of the study: Healthy donor repertoires were recorded over several months to years and showed clear clonal overlap.

TRB rearrangements spanning V, D and J were amplified using mixed TRB-A/B primers. TCRdb redid the calling of the multiplex PCR reads with MiXCR, one entry per CDR3 protein. In the table there are about 5,700 distinct CDR3 sequences, approximately 31% of which are singletons. TCR beta rearrangements were amplified from peripheral blood genomic DNA. Study conclusions and caveats: Loss of evenness, beyond lost richness, contributed to age-related TCR diversity decline in cancer patients. Untreated cancer patients had significantly lower blood TCR diversity than age-matched healthy donors.

Sample: blood. The chain is built from TRBV6-1 and TRBJ1-1; maybe TRBD1 (5 bases). This clonotype originated in a human donor in good health. The CDR3 loop reads CASSEATRGNTEAFF. The CDR3 DNA is TGTGCCAGCAGTGAAGCAACGAGGGGGAACACTGAAGCTTTCTTT.